The sequence of this TCR delta chain was determined in a study of gamma-delta chains in newborns, infants, children. Study-level background: Microbial exposure reportedly drives polyclonal innate γδ T cell expansion after birth.

TCRdb re-identified clones in the reads via CATT. Of about 2,500 delta-chain clones in the sample, less than 1.3% are singletons; the top ten hold roughly a quarter. Looked up from germline, CDR1 is GEAIGNYY and CDR2 is EKD. This CDR3 region has 18 residues. This clone has a handful of counts. It is likely a read error: a sequence one base away is far more abundant. The sequenced sample was blood. The receptor was isolated from a child who was a newborn, infant or young child, either healthy, febrile or measles-vaccinated (not recorded which). The chain recombines TRDV2 with TRDJ3, with TRDD3 identical over 7 bases. The DNA of the CDR3 is TGTGCCTGTGACACCGTACTGGGGAGCTCCCGGGACACCCGACAGATGTTTTTC. This translates into CACDTVLGSSRDTRQMFF.